This entry is about one TCR beta chain. The antigen it recognizes is unknown. Base qualities are not provided; no much larger clone lies one nucleotide away. Unmatched junction bases come to 7, with V trimmed by 4 bases and J by 6 bases. The CDR3, cysteine through phenylalanine, is 16 amino acids long. Only CDR3 DNA remains: 48 bases, in frame from the first base. For CDR1 and CDR2, the germline V gene lists SGHTA and FQGNSA. This sample stems from a study of T cells in pancreatic ductal adenocarcinoma (dated by TCRdb to about 2017). Study-wide context: The work assessed suppressive cells as well as CD8+ T cells infiltrating resected pancreatic ductal adenocarcinoma, measuring their numbers, locations, and properties, in order to shed light on the adaptive T-cell response that occurs naturally.

TCR beta CDR3 regions were amplified from genomic DNA using the immunoSEQ hsTCRB kit. An Illumina HiSeq system was used to carry out high-throughput TRB CDR3 sequencing. On the study's bioinformatics: The immunoSEQ software was used to analyze sequencing reads, and nonproductive sequences containing premature stops or frame-shifts were removed. Clonality of the repertoire was calculated as one minus the Shannon entropy normalized by log2 of the number of unique productive sequences. TCRdb took over this immuneACCESS table, retaining in-frame rearrangements with V and J assigned. Such tables are incomplete; in checked studies, under half of the missing clones stem from an unresolved V gene, and the remainder is unexplained. V and J calls plus clone size are reproduced from that table; the DNA served to infer D and trimming. For this sample the table gives about 9,000 clones, of which roughly nine tenths were detected only once. About 3% of the sample is taken by the ten largest.

The selected pancreatic ductal adenocarcinoma patients had received surgery without neoadjuvant therapy. After peripheral blood was drawn into heparin tubes, PBMCs were separated on a histopaque density gradient and then cryopreserved in roughly 10% DMSO. Using the DNeasy Blood and Tissue Kit along with Proteinase K and RNase treatment, genomic DNA was extracted from roughly seven PBMC specimens and 9 flash-frozen tumor specimens. Here is what the overall study found, with its caveats: No significant difference in T-cell clonality was found between tumor and blood, with mean clonality of approximately 0.12 in tumors and approximately 0.07 in blood. Because inoperable disease is present at presentation in most pancreatic cancer patients, the resected cohort was biased toward the minority with early-stage disease. Because tumors are enriched in CD45RO+ effector T cells rather than naive T cells, which biases toward lower diversity, comparisons of clonality between tumor and blood may be biased. Blood samples had more total productive templates and 6.5 to 8-fold more unique clonotypes than tumor samples.

This clonotype originated in a human donor with pancreatic ductal adenocarcinoma. In this chain, TRBV7-2 is recombined with TRBJ2-1, with TRBD2 identical over 12 junction bases. The sequenced sample consisted of PBMCs. The sequenced DNA: TGTGCCAGCAGCTCCACCGCTAGCGGGAGGGCCAATGAGCAGTTCTTC. The translation is CASSSTASGRANEQFF. The variable domain in full, with residues beyond the CDR3 obtained from the reference TRBV7-2 and TRBJ2-1 genes, is GAGVSQSPSNKVTEKGKDVELRCDPISGHTALYWYRQSLGQGLEFLIYFQGNSAPDKSGLPSDRFSAERTGGSVSTLTIQRTQQEDSAVYLCASSSTASGRANEQFFGPGTRLTVL.